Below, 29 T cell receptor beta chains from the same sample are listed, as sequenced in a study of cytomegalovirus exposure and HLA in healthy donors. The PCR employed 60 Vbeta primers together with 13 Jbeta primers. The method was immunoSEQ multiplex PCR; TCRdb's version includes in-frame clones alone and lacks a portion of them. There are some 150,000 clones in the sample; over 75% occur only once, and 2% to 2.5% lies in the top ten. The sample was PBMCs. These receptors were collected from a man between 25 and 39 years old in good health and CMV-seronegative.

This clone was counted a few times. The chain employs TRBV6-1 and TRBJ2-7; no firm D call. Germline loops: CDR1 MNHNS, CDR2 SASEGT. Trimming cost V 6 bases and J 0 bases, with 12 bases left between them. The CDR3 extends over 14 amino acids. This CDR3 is CASSALYSSYEQYF. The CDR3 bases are TGTGCCAGCAGCGCGCTATATAGCTCCTACGAGCAGTACTTC.

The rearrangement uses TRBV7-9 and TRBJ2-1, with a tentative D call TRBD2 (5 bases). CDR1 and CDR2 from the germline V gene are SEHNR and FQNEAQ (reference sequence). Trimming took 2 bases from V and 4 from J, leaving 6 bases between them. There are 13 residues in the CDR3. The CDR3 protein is CASSLRGYNEQFF. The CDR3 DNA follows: TGTGCCAGCAGCTTACGGGGATACAATGAGCAGTTCTTC.

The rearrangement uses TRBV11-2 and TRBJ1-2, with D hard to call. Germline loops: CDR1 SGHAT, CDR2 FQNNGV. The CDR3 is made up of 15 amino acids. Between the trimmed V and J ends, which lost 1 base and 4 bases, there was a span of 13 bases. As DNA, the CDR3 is TGTGCCAGCAGCTTAGGGTCAGTCGTTGGCTATGGCTACACCTTC. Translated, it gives CASSLGSVVGYGYTF. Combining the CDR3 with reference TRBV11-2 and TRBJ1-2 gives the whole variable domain EAGVAQSPRYKIIEKRQSVAFWCNPISGHATLYWYQQILGQGPKLLIQFQNNGVVDDSQLPKDRFSAERLKGVDSTLKIQPAKLEDSAVYLCASSLGSVVGYGYTFGSGTRLTVV.

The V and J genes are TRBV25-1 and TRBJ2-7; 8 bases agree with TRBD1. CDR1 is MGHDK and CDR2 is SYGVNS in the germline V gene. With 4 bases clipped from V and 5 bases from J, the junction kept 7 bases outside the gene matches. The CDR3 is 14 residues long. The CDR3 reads CASSGQGAHHEQYF. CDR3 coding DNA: TGTGCCAGCAGTGGGCAGGGGGCTCACCACGAGCAGTACTTC.

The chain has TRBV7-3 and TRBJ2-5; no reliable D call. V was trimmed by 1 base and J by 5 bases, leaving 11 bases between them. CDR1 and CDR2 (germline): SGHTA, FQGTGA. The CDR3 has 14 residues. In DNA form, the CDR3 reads TGTGCCAGCAGCTTAAGCGGCAGTCCGGAGACCCAGTACTTC. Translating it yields CASSLSGSPETQYF.

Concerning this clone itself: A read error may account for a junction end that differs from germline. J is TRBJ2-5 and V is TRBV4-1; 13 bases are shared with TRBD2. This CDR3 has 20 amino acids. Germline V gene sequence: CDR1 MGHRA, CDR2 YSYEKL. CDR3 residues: CASNQVLGLGTSGNQETQYF. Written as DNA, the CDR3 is TGCGCCAGCAACCAAGTCTTAGGGCTTGGGACTAGCGGGAACCAAGAGACCCAGTACTTC.

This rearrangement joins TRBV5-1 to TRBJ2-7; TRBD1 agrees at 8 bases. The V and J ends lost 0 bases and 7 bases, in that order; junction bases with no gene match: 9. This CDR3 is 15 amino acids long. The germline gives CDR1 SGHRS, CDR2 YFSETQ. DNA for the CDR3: TGCGCCAGCAGCTTGGGCGGGACAGGTTCGTGTGAGCAGTACTTC. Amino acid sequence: CASSLGGTGSCEQYF.

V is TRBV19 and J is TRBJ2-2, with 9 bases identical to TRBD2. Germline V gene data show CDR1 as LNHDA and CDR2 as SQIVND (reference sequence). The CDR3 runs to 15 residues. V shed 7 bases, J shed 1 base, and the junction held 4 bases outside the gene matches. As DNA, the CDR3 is TGTGCCAGTAACCCAGCGGGAGGGAACACCGGGGAGCTGTTTTTT. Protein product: CASNPAGGNTGELFF.

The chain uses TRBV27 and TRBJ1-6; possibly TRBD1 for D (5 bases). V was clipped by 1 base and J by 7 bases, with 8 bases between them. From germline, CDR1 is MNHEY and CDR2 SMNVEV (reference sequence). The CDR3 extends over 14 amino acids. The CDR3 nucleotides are TGTGCCAGCAGTTTATACGGGGGGAATTCACCCCTCCACTTT. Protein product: CASSLYGGNSPLHF.

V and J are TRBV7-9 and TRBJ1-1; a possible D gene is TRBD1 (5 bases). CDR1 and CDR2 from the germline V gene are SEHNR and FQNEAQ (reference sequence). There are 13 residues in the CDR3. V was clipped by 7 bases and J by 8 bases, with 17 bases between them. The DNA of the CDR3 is TGTGCCAGCACCGGGCGGGGCTCTCCCGAAGCTTTCTTT. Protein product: CASTGRGSPEAFF.

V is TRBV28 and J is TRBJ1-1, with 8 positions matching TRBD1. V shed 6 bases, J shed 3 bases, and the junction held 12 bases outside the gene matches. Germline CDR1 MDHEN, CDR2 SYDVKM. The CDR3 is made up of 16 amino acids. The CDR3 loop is CASSRSGGFRYTEAFF. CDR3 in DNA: TGTGCCAGCAGCAGGTCAGGGGGCTTCCGGTACACTGAAGCTTTCTTT.

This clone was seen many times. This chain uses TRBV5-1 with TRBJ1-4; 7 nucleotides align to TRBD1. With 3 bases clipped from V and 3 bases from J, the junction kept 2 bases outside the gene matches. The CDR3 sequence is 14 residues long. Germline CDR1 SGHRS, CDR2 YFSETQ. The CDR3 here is CASSSGQANEKLFF. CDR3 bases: TGCGCCAGCAGCTCCGGACAGGCTAATGAAAAACTGTTTTTT.

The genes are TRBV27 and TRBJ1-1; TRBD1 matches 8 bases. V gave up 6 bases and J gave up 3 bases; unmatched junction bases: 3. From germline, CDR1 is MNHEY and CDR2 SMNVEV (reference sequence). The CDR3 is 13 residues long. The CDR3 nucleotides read TGTGCCAGCAGCTTGGACAGGGACACTGAAGCTTTCTTT. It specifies CASSLDRDTEAFF.

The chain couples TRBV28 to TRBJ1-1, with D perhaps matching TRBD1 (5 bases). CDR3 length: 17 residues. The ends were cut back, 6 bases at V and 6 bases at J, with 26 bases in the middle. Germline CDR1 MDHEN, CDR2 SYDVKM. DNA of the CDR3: TGTGCCAGCAGCTCCCCATCCCGGAAGGGGTGGAAGTCTGAAGCTTTCTTT. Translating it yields CASSSPSRKGWKSEAFF.

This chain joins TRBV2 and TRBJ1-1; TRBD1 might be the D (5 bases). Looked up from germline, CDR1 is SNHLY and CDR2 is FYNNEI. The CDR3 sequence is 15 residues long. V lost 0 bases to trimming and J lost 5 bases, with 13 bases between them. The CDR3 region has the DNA TGTGCCAGCAGTGAAGCTGCAGGGAAGGTTACTGAAGCTTTCTTT. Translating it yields CASSEAAGKVTEAFF.

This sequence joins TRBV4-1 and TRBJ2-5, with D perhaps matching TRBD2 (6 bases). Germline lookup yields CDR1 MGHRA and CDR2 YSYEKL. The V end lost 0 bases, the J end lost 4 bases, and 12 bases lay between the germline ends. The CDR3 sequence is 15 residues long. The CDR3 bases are TGCGCCAGCAGCCAAGAACTCCGGGGGATAGAGACCCAGTACTTC. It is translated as CASSQELRGIETQYF.

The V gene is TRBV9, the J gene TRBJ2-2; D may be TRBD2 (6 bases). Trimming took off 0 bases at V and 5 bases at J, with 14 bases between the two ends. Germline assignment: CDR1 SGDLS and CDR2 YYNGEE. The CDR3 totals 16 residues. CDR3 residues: CASSVVFQGGTGELFF. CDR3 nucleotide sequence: TGTGCCAGCAGCGTAGTGTTTCAGGGAGGAACCGGGGAGCTGTTTTTT.

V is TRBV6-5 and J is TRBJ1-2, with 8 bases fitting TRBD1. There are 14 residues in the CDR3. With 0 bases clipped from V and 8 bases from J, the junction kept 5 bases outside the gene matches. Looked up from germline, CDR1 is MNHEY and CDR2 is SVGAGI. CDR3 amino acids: CASSYSTGDQGYTF. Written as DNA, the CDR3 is TGTGCCAGCAGTTACTCGACAGGGGATCAAGGCTACACCTTC.

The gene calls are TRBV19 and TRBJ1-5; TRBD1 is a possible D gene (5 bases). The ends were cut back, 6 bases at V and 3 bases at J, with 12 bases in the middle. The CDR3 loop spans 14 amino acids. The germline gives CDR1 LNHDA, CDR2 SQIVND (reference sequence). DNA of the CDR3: TGTGCCAGTAGCTATCAGGGAACCAATCAGCCCCAGCATTTT. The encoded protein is CASSYQGTNQPQHF.

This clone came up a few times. The chain's CDR3 is CASSPNGEKLFF. The CDR3 region has the DNA TGTGCCAGCAGCCCTAACGGGGAAAAACTGTTTTTT. The chain links TRBV9 to TRBJ1-4; no clear D gene. Trimming stripped 4 bases from V and 8 bases from J, with 9 bases between. The CDR3 is made up of 12 amino acids. Germline values: CDR1 SGDLS, CDR2 YYNGEE. Drawing the rest from reference TRBV9 and TRBJ1-4, the complete variable domain is DSGVTQTPKHLITATGQRVTLRCSPRSGDLSVYWYQQSLDQGLQFLIQYYNGEERAKGNILERFSAQQFPDLHSELNLSSLELGDSALYFCASSPNGEKLFFGSGTQLSVL.

The CDR3 region is CASSPDSSGNTIYF. The CDR3 region has the DNA TGCGCCAGCAGCCCGGACAGCTCTGGAAACACCATATATTTT. J is TRBJ1-3 and V is TRBV5-1; tentative D call: TRBD1 (6 bases). The germline V gene encodes CDR1 SGHRS and CDR2 YFSETQ. Between the trimmed V and J ends, which lost 4 bases and 0 bases, there was a span of 8 bases. The CDR3 contains 14 residues.

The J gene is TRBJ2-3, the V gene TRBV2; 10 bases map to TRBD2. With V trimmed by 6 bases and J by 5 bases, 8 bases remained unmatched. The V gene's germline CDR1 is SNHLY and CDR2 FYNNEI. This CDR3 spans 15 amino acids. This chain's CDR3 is CASSNSGGAVDTQYF. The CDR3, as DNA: TGTGCCAGCAGCAACAGCGGGGGGGCCGTAGATACGCAGTATTTT.

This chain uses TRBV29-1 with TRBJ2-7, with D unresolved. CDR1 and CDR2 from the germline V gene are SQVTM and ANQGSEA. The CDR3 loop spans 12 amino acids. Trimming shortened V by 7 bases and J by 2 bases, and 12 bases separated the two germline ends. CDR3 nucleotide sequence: TGCAGCGGAGGCGGCGGAACCTACGAGCAGTACTTC. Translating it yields CSGGGGTYEQYF.

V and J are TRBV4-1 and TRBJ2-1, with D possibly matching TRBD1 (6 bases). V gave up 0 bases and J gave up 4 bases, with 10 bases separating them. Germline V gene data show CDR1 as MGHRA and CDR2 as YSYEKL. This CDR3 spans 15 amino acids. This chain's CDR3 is CASSQDQGQYNEQFF. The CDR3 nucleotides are TGCGCCAGCAGCCAAGATCAAGGACAGTACAATGAGCAGTTCTTC.

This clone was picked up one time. The CDR3 DNA sequence: TGTGCCATCAGCGGGACAGGGAGCTCCTACGAGCAGTACTTC. It translates to CAISGTGSSYEQYF. The J gene is TRBJ2-7, the V gene TRBV10-3, with 9 bases aligning to TRBD1. After removal of 6 bases from V and 0 bases from J, the junction contained 3 bases not matched to a gene. Germline assignment: CDR1 ENHRY and CDR2 SYGVKD. The CDR3 is 14 residues long.

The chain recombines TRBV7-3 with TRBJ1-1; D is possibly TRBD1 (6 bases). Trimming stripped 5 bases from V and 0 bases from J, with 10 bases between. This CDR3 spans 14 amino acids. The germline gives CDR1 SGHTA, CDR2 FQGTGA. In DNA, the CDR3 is TGTGCCAGCAGCAGATACAGGGTGAACACTGAAGCTTTCTTT. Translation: CASSRYRVNTEAFF.

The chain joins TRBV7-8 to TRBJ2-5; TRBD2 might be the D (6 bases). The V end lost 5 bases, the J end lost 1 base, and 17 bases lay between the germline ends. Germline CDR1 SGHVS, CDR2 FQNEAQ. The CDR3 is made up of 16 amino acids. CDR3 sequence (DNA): TGTGCCAGCAGCAAAGCGGGCCAGTCTGGCCAAGAGACCCAGTACTTC. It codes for CASSKAGQSGQETQYF.

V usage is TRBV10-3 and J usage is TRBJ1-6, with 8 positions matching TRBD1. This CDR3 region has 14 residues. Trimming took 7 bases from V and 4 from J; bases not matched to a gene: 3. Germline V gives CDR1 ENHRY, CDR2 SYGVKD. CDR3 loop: CAINRDRYNSPLHF. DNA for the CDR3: TGTGCCATCAACCGGGACAGGTATAATTCACCCCTCCACTTT.

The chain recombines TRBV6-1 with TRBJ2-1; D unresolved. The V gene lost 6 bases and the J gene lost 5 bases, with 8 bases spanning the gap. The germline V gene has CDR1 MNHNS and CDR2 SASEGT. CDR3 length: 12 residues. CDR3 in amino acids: CASSVLDNEQFF. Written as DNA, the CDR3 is TGTGCCAGCAGCGTTTTAGACAATGAGCAGTTCTTC.